These T cell receptor beta chains were read from a single sample in a study of blood T cell repertoires in COVID-19. Sequencing used immunoSEQ multiplex PCR; TCRdb keeps in-frame clones, though not all of them. The sample lists 200,000 to 300,000 clones; approximately 88% were seen once. Sequenced input: peripheral blood. Source of these receptors: a man aged 35 to 55 with acute or convalescent COVID-19. CDR3s include the opening cysteine and the closing phenylalanine or tryptophan. Each record gives: D gene, V gene, clone size, J gene, CDR3 DNA, CDR3 protein. D genes are given only for firm matches. Clone size is stated in some rows and not others, as once, few, many or a class when expanded.

TRBD1	TRBV18	few	TRBJ1-2	TGTGCCAGCTCACCAAGGGACAGGCCTCGCTACACCTTC	CASSPRDRPRYTF
NA	TRBV4-2	NA	TRBJ1-5	TGTGCCAGCGGGCCATATCTAAGTGGCAATCAGCCCCAGCATTTT	CASGPYLSGNQPQHF
TRBD1	TRBV4-2	NA	TRBJ2-7	TGTGCCAGCAGCCAAACGGGACAGGGAACCTACGAGCAGTACTTC	CASSQTGQGTYEQYF
TRBD1	TRBV6-5	NA	TRBJ2-7	TGTGCCAGCAGTCGGGGACAGGTCGACGAGCAGTACTTC	CASSRGQVDEQYF
NA	TRBV12-5	NA	TRBJ2-3	TGTGCTAGTGGTTCCCTCCTCGACGGAGGCGTTACGACAGATACGCAGTATTTT	CASGSLLDGGVTTDTQYF
TRBD1	TRBV10-3	NA	TRBJ1-6	TGTGCCATCAGGGACCAGGGGGGCGCAGCGTCTTCACCCCTCCACTTT	CAIRDQGGAASSPLHF
NA	TRBV12-3/TRBV12-4	NA	TRBJ1-2	TGTGCCAGCAGTTGGGGCCGCTACACCTTC	CASSWGRYTF
NA	TRBV19	NA	TRBJ1-5	TGTGCCAGTAGTATTTCGGGGGATAACAATCAGCCCCAGCATTTT	CASSISGDNNQPQHF
NA	TRBV7-2	NA	TRBJ1-2	TGTGCCAGCAGCTTAGTTGGAGGCGGGGACTATGGCTACACCTTC	CASSLVGGGDYGYTF
NA	TRBV5-6	NA	TRBJ2-7	TGTGCCAGCAGCTTGGTCAGGGGCTACGAGCAGTACTTC	CASSLVRGYEQYF
TRBD1	TRBV9	once	TRBJ2-6	TGTGCCAGCAGCCCTCGGGACAGGCCCAGGACTGGGGCCAACGTCCTGACTTTC	CASSPRDRPRTGANVLTF
NA	TRBV3-1/TRBV3-2	once	TRBJ1-2	TGTGCCAGCAGCCAAGGTGGCAGTACTAACTATGGCTACACCTTC	CASSQGGSTNYGYTF
NA	TRBV19	NA	TRBJ1-5	TGTGCCAGTAATCCAGGGAAGGATCAGCCCCAGCATTTT	CASNPGKDQPQHF
NA	TRBV12-3/TRBV12-4	NA	TRBJ2-3	TGTGCCAGCAGTCTTCCCCCAGATACGCAGTATTTT	CASSLPPDTQYF
NA	TRBV7-9	NA	TRBJ1-2	TGTGCCAGCAGCACAGGGTACGGCTACACCTTC	CASSTGYGYTF
NA	TRBV19	once	TRBJ1-2	TGTGCCAGTAGTAACATTGATAACTATGGCTACACCTTC	CASSNIDNYGYTF
NA	TRBV18	NA	TRBJ1-3	TGTGCCAGCTCACCACGCAGGGCGTCTGGAAACACCATATATTTT	CASSPRRASGNTIYF
NA	TRBV7-9	NA	TRBJ1-5	TGTGCCAGCAGCCCTAGCGGGGGGCATCAGCCCCAGCATTTT	CASSPSGGHQPQHF
NA	TRBV29-1	NA	TRBJ2-1	TGCAGCGTTGAATTTAGTAAATCTTACAATGAGCAGTTCTTC	CSVEFSKSYNEQFF
NA	TRBV13	NA	TRBJ2-1	TGTGCCAGCAGCTTAAGGCCGGGGGACGGCGTGTTCTTC	CASSLRPGDGVFF
TRBD1	TRBV29-1	NA	TRBJ1-1	TGCAGCGTAGAAACAGGGGGCGTAGCTTTCTTT	CSVETGGVAFF
TRBD1	TRBV4-3	NA	TRBJ1-1	TGCGCCAGCAGCCAGGGACAGTGGGACACTGAAGCTTTCTTT	CASSQGQWDTEAFF
TRBD2	TRBV9	NA	TRBJ2-1	TGTGCCAGCAGCGTAGGGGCTAGCGGGAACGATGAGCAGTTCTTC	CASSVGASGNDEQFF
NA	TRBV12-3/TRBV12-4	NA	TRBJ1-4	TGTGCCAGCAGTTTGTTAGATAAACTGTTTTTT	CASSLLDKLFF
NA	TRBV5-1	many	TRBJ1-3	TGCGCCAGCAGCCAGAGCCCGGGACACGGAAACACCATATATTTT	CASSQSPGHGNTIYF
NA	TRBV12-3/TRBV12-4	once	TRBJ1-5	TGTGCCAGCAGCGAAGCTTTTCATCAGCCCCAGCATTTT	CASSEAFHQPQHF
TRBD2	TRBV10-3	NA	TRBJ2-1	TGTGCCATCACCTCGGGACTAGCGGGAGGGCCCAATGAGCAGTTCTTC	CAITSGLAGGPNEQFF
TRBD2	TRBV29-1	NA	TRBJ2-3	TGCAGCGTTGAAGGGCTAGCGGGAGATTCCAGTGGTTTCACAGATACGCAGTATTTT	CSVEGLAGDSSGFTDTQYF
NA	TRBV2	NA	TRBJ1-2	TGTGCCAGTTCGTTCCAGGGAAGGGGTGGCTACACCTTC	CASSFQGRGGYTF
NA	TRBV5-5	NA	TRBJ2-1	TGTGCCAGCAGCCCACGGAGTATCTATGAGCAGTTCTTC	CASSPRSIYEQFF
NA	TRBV6-5	NA	TRBJ2-2	TGTGCCAGCACAGAGGACACCGGGGAGCTGTTTTTT	CASTEDTGELFF
TRBD2	TRBV30	NA	TRBJ2-1	TGTGCCTGGAGTGTAGGACTAGCGGGAGGGCCGAACGGTGAGCAGTTCTTC	CAWSVGLAGGPNGEQFF
NA	TRBV7-8	NA	TRBJ1-4	TGTGCCAGCAGCTTAGTAGGGGGAACTAATGAAAAACTGTTTTTT	CASSLVGGTNEKLFF
TRBD1	TRBV10-1	few	TRBJ1-2	TGCGCCAGTACCAGGGGGCTGATGGGCTACACCTTC	CASTRGLMGYTF
TRBD1	TRBV4-3	NA	TRBJ2-2	TGCGCCAGCAGCCCAAGAGGACAGGGCGGCACCGGGGAGCTGTTTTTT	CASSPRGQGGTGELFF
NA	TRBV7-3	NA	TRBJ2-1	TGTGCCAGCAGCCCCACTCGGGGAAATGAGCAGTTCTTC	CASSPTRGNEQFF
NA	TRBV15	NA	TRBJ1-3	TGTGCCACCAGTAGCACTGGAAACACCATATATTTT	CATSSTGNTIYF
TRBD2	TRBV7-2	once	TRBJ2-5	TGTGCCAGCAGCCAGGGAGGGTCTGAGACCCAGTACTTC	CASSQGGSETQYF
TRBD2	TRBV3-1/TRBV3-2	NA	TRBJ2-2	TGTGCCAGCAGCCCCGGACTAGCCGGTGGCGGGGAGCTGTTTTTT	CASSPGLAGGGELFF
TRBD1	TRBV28	NA	TRBJ1-2	TGTGCCAGCGGATCGGCTATAGGGACAGACATTCGCGGCTACACCTTC	CASGSAIGTDIRGYTF
NA	TRBV9	once	TRBJ1-1	TGTGCCAGCAGCGTAGCACAGCTGAACACTGAAGCTTTCTTT	CASSVAQLNTEAFF
NA	TRBV29-1	NA	TRBJ1-1	TGCAGCGTTGATACAGGGTATCGCACTGAAGCTTTCTTT	CSVDTGYRTEAFF
TRBD2	TRBV5-1	once	TRBJ2-1	TGCGCCAGCAGCATCGGGACTAGCGCCTACAATGAGCAGTTCTTC	CASSIGTSAYNEQFF
NA	TRBV21-1	NA	TRBJ1-2	TGTGCCAGCAGCAAAAGACAGAGGAGCAATGGCTACACCTTC	CASSKRQRSNGYTF
NA	TRBV9	NA	TRBJ2-5	TGTGCCAGCAGCCCAGGCCCAGGGGAGGGAGAGACCCAGTACTTC	CASSPGPGEGETQYF
NA	TRBV4-2	NA	TRBJ2-1	TGTGCCAGCAGCTTTCACACCGGGGATGGTGAGCAGTTCTTC	CASSFHTGDGEQFF
NA	TRBV4-2	few	TRBJ2-3	TGTGCCAGCAGCCAAGATTGGATGAGGGGCACAGATACGCAGTATTTT	CASSQDWMRGTDTQYF
TRBD1	TRBV19	NA	TRBJ2-3	TGTGCCAGTAGTAAACAGGGGGCCTCCAGCTATGCTTTCCCAGATACGCAGTATTTT	CASSKQGASSYAFPDTQYF
NA	TRBV28	once	TRBJ2-7	TGTGCCGGAGGGGCTGATACCGGAAACTCCTACGAGCAGTACTTC	CAGGADTGNSYEQYF
TRBD1	TRBV11-2	NA	TRBJ1-2	TGTGCCAGCAGCTCACATGAAACAGGGGGACACTATGGCTACACCTTC	CASSSHETGGHYGYTF
NA	TRBV3-1/TRBV3-2	NA	TRBJ1-1	TGTGCCAGCAGCCCCAGGGGTGGTACTGAAGCTTTCTTT	CASSPRGGTEAFF